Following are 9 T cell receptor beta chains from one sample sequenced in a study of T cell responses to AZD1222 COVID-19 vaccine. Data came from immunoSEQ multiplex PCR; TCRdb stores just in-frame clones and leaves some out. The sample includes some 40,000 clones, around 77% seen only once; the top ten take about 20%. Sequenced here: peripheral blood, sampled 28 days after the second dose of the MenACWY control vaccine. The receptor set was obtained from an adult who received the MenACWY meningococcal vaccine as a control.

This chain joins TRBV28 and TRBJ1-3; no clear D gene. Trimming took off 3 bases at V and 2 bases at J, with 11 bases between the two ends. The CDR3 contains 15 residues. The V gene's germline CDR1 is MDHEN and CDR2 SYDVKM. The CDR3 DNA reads TGTGCCAGCAGTTTCTCTACCCAAGCTGGAAACACCATATATTTT. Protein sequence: CASSFSTQAGNTIYF.

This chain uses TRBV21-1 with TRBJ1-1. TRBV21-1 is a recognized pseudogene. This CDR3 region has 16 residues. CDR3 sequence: CASSKGVVLLHTEAFF. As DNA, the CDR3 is TGTGCCAGCAGCAAAGGGGTTGTACTTCTTCACACTGAAGCTTTCTTT.

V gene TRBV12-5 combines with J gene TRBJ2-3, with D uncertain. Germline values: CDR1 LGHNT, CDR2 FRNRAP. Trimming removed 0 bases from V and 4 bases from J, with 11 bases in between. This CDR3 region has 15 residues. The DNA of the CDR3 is TGTGCTAGTGGTTTGGTACCCCCAGCCCCAGATACGCAGTATTTT. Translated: CASGLVPPAPDTQYF.

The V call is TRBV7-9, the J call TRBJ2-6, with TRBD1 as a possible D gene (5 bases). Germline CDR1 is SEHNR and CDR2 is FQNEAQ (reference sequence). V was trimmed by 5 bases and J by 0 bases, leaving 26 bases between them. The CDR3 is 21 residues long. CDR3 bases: TGTGCCAGCAGCACACAAGACTTTGGACACGTGGTCCCCTCTGGGGCCAACGTCCTGACTTTC. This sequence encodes CASSTQDFGHVVPSGANVLTF.

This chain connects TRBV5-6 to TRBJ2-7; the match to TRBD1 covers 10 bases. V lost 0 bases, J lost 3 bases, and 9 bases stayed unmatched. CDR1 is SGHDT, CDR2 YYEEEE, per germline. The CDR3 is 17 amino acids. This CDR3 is CASSLVYDRGRIYEQYV. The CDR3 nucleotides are TGTGCCAGCAGCTTGGTATACGACAGGGGGCGCATCTACGAGCAGTACGTC.

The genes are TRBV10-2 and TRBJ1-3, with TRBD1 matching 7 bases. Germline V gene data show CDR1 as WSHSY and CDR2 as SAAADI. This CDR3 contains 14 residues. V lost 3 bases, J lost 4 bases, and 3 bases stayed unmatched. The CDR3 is CASSDGRGGNTIYF. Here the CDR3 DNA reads TGCGCCAGCAGTGATGGCAGGGGGGGAAACACCATATATTTT.

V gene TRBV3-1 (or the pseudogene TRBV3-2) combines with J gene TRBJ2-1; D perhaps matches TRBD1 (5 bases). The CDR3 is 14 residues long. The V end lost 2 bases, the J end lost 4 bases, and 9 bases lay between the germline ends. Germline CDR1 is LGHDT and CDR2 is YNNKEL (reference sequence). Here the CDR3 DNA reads TGTGCCAGCAGCCAACCCGACAGTTACAATGAGCAGTTCTTC. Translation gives CASSQPDSYNEQFF.

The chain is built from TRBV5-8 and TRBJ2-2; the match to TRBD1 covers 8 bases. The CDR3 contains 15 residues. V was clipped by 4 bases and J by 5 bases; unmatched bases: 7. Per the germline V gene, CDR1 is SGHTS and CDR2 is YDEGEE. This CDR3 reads CASSKRTGKTGELFF. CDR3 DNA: TGTGCCAGCAGCAAAAGGACAGGGAAGACCGGGGAGCTGTTTTTT.

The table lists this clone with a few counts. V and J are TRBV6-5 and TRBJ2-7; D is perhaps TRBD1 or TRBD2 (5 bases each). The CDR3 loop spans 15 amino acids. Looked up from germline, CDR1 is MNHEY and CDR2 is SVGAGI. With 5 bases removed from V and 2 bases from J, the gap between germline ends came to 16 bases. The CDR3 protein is CASSPIRRGAYEQYF. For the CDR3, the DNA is TGTGCCAGCAGTCCAATCAGACGAGGGGCCTACGAGCAGTACTTC.